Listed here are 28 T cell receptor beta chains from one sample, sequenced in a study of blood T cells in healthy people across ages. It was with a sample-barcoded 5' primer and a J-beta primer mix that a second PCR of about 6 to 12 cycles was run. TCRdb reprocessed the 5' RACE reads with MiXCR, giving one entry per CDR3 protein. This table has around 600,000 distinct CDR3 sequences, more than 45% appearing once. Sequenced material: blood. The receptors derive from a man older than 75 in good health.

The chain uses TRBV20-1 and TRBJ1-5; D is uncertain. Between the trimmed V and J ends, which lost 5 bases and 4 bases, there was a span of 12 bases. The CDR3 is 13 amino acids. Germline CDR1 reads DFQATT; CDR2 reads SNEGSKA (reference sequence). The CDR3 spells CSAPNQPNQPQHF. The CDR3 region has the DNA TGCAGTGCTCCCAATCAGCCAAATCAGCCCCAGCATTTT.

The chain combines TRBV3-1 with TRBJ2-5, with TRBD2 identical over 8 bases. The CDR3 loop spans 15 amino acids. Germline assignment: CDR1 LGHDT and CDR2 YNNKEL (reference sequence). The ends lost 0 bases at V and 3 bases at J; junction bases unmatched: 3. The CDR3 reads CASSQDGLAEETQYF. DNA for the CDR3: TGTGCCAGCAGCCAAGACGGACTAGCAGAAGAGACCCAGTACTTC.

As DNA, the CDR3 is TGCGCCAGCAGCCAAGAAGTGGTAGGATCAGCCAAAAACATTCAGTACTTC. Amino acid sequence: CASSQEVVGSAKNIQYF. The J gene is TRBJ2-7, the V gene TRBV4-3; D is unresolved. The J call may not be correct, given that the DNA end is closer to TRBJ2-4. This CDR3 has 17 residues. Germline lookup yields CDR1 LGHNA and CDR2 YSLEER.

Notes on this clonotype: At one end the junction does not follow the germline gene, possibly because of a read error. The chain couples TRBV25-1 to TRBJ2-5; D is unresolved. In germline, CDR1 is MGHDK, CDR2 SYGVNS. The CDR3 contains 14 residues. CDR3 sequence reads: CAGSEYGNQETQYF. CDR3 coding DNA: TGTGCCGGCAGTGAATACGGCAACCAAGAGACCCAGTACTTC.

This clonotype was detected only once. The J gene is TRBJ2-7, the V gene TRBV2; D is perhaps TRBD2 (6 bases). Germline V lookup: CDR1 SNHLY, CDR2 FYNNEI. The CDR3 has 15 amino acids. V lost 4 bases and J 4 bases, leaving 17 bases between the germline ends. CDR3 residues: CASSAAGTVDYEQYF. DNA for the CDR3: TGTGCCAGCAGTGCTGCGGGGACTGTGGATTACGAGCAGTACTTC. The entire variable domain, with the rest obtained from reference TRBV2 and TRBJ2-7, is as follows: EPEVTQTPSHQVTQMGQEVILRCVPISNHLYFYWYRQILGQKVEFLVSFYNNEISEKSEIFDDQFSVERPDGSNFTLKIRSTKLEDSAMYFCASSAAGTVDYEQYFGPGTRLTVT.

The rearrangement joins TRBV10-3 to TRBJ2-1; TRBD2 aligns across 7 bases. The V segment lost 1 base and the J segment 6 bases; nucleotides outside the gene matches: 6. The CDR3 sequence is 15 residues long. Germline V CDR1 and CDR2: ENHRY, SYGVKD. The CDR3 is CAISEFGGGSNEQFF. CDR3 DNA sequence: TGTGCCATCAGTGAGTTTGGGGGGGGTAGCAATGAGCAGTTCTTC.

CDR3 amino acids: CSARETGANVLTF. The CDR3 nucleotides are TGCAGTGCTAGAGAGACCGGGGCCAACGTCCTGACTTTC. The V call is TRBV20-1, the J call TRBJ2-6; D gene unclear. V was trimmed by 0 bases and J by 4 bases, leaving 4 bases between them. This CDR3 is built from 13 residues. Germline-derived CDR1 and CDR2 are DFQATT and SNEGSKA (reference sequence).

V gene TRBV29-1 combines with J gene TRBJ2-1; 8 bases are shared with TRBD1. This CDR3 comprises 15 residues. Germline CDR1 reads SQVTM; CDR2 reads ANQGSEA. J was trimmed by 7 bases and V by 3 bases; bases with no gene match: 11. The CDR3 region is CSVDSGQGAINEQFF. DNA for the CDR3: TGCAGCGTTGATTCGGGGCAGGGGGCGATAAATGAGCAGTTCTTC.

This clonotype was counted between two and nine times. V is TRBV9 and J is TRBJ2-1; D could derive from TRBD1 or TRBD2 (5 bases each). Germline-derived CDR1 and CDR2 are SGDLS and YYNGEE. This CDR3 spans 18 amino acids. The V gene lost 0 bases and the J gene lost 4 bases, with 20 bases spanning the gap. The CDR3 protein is CASSVDQGLGLAYNEQFF. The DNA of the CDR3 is TGTGCCAGCAGCGTAGACCAGGGATTGGGGCTAGCTTACAATGAGCAGTTCTTC.

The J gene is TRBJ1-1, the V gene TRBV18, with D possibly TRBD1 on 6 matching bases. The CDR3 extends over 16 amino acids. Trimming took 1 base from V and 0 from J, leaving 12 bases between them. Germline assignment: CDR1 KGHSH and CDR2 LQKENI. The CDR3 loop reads CASSPRQGPMNTEAFF. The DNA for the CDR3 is TGTGCCAGCTCACCACGCCAGGGGCCTATGAACACTGAAGCTTTCTTT. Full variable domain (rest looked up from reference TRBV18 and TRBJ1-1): NAGVMQNPRHLVRRRGQEARLRCSPMKGHSHVYWYRQLPEEGLKFMVYLQKENIIDESGMPKERFSAEFPKEGPSILRIQQVVRGDSAAYFCASSPRQGPMNTEAFFGQGTRLTVV.

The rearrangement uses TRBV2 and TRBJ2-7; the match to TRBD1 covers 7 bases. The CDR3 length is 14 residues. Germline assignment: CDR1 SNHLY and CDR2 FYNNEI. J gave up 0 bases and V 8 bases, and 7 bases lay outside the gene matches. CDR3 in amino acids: CASRFRGSSYEQYF. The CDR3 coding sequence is TGTGCCAGCCGTTTCAGGGGGAGCTCCTACGAGCAGTACTTC.

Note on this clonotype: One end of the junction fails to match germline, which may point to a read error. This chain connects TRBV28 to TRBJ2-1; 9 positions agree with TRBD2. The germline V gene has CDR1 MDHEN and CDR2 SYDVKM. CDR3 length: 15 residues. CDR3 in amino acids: CASSSATSGYNEQFF. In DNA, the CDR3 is TGTGCCAGCAGTTCTGCCACTAGCGGGTACAATGAGCAGTTCTTT.

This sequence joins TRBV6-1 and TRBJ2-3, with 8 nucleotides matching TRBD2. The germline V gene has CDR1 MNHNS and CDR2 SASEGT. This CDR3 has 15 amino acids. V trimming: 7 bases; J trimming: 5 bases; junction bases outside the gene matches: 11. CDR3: CASTILYGRGDTQYF. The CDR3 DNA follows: TGTGCCAGCACCATCTTATACGGGAGGGGAGATACGCAGTATTTT.

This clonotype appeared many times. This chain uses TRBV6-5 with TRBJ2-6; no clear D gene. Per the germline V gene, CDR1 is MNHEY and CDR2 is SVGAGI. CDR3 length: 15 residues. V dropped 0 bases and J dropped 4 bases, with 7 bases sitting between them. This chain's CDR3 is CASSYSGSGANVLTF. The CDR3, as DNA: TGTGCCAGCAGTTACTCCGGGTCAGGGGCCAACGTCCTGACTTTC.

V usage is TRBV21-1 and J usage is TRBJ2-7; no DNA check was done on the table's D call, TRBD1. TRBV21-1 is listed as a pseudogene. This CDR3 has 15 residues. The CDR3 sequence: CASSDVIQGNYEQYF. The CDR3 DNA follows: TGTGCCAGCAGCGACGTAATCCAGGGGAACTACGAGCAGTACTTC.

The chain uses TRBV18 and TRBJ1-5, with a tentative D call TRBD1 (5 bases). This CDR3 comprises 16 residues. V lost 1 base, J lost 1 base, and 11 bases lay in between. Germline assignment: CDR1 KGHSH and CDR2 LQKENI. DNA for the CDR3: TGTGCCAGCTCACCACTTGGGGGAACGAGCAATCAGCCCCAGCATTTT. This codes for CASSPLGGTSNQPQHF.

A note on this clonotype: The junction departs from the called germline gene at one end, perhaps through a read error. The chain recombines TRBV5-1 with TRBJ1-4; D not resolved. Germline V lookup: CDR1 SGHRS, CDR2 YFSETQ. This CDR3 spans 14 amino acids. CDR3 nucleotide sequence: TGCGCCAGCAGTTTGGACGGCCTGAATGAAAAACTGTTTTTT. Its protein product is CASSLDGLNEKLFF.

The CDR3 region has the DNA TGCGCCAGCAGCGGACGGACTAGCGGGAGAAATGAGCAGTACTTC. Amino acid sequence: CASSGRTSGRNEQYF. The chain recombines TRBV5-1 with TRBJ2-5; 13 bases are shared with TRBD2. Germline V gene data show CDR1 as SGHRS and CDR2 as YFSETQ. J lost 11 bases, V lost 4 bases, and 11 bases had no gene match. The CDR3 runs 15 residues. The whole variable domain, filled in from reference TRBV5-1 and TRBJ2-5, reads KAGVTQTPRYLIKTRGQQVTLSCSPISGHRSVSWYQQTPGQGLQFLFEYFSETQRNKGNFPGRFSGRQFSNSRSEMNVSTLELGDSALYLCASSGRTSGRNEQYFGPGTRLLVL.

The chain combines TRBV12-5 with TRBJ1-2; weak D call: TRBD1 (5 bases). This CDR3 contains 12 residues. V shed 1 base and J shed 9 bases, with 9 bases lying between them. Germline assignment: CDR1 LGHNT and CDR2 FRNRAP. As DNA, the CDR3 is TGTGCTAGTGGTTTGGGGACAATCCGCTACACCTTC. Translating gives CASGLGTIRYTF. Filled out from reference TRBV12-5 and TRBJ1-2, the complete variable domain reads DARVTQTPRHKVTEMGQEVTMRCQPILGHNTVFWYRQTMMQGLELLAYFRNRAPLDDSGMPKDRFSAEMPDATLATLKIQPSEPRDSAVYFCASGLGTIRYTFGSGTRLTVV.

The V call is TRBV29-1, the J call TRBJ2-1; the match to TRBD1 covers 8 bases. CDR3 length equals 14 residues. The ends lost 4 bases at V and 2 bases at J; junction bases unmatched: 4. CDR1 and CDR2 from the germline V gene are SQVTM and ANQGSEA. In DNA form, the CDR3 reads TGCAGCGTTGTACAGGGGGATCCCTACAATGAGCAGTTCTTC. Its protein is CSVVQGDPYNEQFF.

CDR3 DNA sequence: TGTGCCAGCAGCGTAACAGGGGCAGGGGCCTATGGCTACACCTTC. Protein: CASSVTGAGAYGYTF. The rearrangement joins TRBV9 to TRBJ1-2, with TRBD1 matching over 7 bases. The CDR3 runs to 15 residues. Germline CDR1 SGDLS, CDR2 YYNGEE. With V trimmed by 1 base and J by 4 bases, 7 bases remained unmatched.

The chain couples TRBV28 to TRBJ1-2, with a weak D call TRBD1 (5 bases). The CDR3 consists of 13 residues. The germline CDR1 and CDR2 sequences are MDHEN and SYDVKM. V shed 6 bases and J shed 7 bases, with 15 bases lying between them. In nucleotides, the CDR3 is TGTGCCAGCAGAGTAGGGACGGTTGGTGGCTACACCTTC. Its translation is CASRVGTVGGYTF.

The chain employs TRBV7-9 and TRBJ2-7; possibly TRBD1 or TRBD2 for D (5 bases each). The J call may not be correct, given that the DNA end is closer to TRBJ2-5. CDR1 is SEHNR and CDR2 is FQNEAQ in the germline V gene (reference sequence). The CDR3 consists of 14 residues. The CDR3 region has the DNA TGTGCCAGCAGCTTAGCCCTAGGGACCGGGACCCAGTACTTC. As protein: CASSLALGTGTQYF.

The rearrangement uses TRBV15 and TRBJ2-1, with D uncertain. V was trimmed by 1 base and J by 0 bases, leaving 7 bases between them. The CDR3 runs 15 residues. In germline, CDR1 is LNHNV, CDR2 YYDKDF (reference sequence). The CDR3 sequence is CATSRVGPSYNEQFF. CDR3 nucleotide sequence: TGTGCCACCAGCAGAGTGGGCCCCTCCTACAATGAGCAGTTCTTC.

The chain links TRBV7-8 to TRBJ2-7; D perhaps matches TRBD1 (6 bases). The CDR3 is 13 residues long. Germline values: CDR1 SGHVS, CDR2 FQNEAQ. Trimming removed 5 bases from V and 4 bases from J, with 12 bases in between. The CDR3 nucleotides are TGTGCCAGCAGCCAGACAGGCAAATACGAGCAGTACTTC. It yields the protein CASSQTGKYEQYF.

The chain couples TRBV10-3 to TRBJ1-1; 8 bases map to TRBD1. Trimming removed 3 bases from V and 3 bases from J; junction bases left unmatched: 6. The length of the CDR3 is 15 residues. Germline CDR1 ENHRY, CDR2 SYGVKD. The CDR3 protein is CAISETGGVYTEAFF. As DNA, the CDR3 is TGTGCCATCAGTGAAACAGGGGGAGTGTACACTGAAGCTTTCTTT.

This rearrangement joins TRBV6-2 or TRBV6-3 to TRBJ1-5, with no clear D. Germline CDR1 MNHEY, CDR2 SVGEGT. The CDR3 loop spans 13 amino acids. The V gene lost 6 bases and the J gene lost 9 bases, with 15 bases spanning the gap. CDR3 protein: CASRRLISGPQHF. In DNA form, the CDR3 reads TGTGCCAGCAGAAGGCTAATCAGTGGGCCCCAGCATTTT.

The CDR3 spells CSASGTSGPAYEQYF. In nucleotides, the CDR3 is TGCAGTGCCTCCGGGACTAGCGGGCCAGCCTACGAGCAGTACTTC. The rearrangement links TRBV20-1 to TRBJ2-4; TRBD2 agrees at 12 bases. The end of the DNA fits TRBJ2-7 better, so the J call may be wrong. The CDR3 has 15 amino acids. Per the germline V gene, CDR1 is DFQATT and CDR2 is SNEGSKA (reference sequence).